The 22 T cell receptor beta chains reported below all come from one sample, sequenced in a study of T cells in Graves' hyperthyroidism and ophthalmopathy (dated by TCRdb to 2018 to 2020). Library generation was performed with multiplex PCR. For sequencing, an Illumina HiSeq 2000 was employed. The TCR beta CDR3 regions were amplified from RNA transcripts. The TCR CDR3 was subjected to a first round of RT-PCR using the HTBI primer set and the Qiagen OneStep RT-PCR kit. TCRdb's own reprocessing of the public reads used fastp at Q25 and MiXCR and kept productive beta chains. Under each unique CDR3 protein, matching rows form one entry showing the most common genes and DNA. For this sample there are fewer than 900,000 distinct CDR3 sequences; roughly 20% appear just once. Of the sample, 16% falls within the top ten clones. The specimen sequenced was blood. These receptors came from a woman aged 50 to 60 with Graves' hyperthyroidism that later progressed to Graves' ophthalmopathy.

The V call is TRBV12-3 or TRBV12-4, the J call TRBJ1-2; D might be TRBD1 (5 bases). Trimming removed 5 bases at V and 0 bases at J, with 10 bases between. This CDR3 is built from 14 residues. CDR3 region: CASSQDTSNYGYTF. For the CDR3, the DNA is TGTGCCAGCAGTCAGGACACTTCTAACTATGGCTACACCTTC.

In its sample, this clonotype was seen many times. The chain links TRBV20-1 to TRBJ1-1; D is perhaps TRBD1 (5 bases). The CDR3 runs 9 residues. CDR1 DFQATT and CDR2 SNEGSKA come from the germline V gene (reference sequence). With 6 bases removed from V and 8 bases from J, the gap between germline ends came to 7 bases. The CDR3 protein is CSAREEAFF. As DNA, the CDR3 is TGCAGTGCCAGGGAAGAAGCTTTCTTT.

This clonotype was seen a few times. The chain combines TRBV30 with TRBJ1-1, with D hard to call. With 5 bases removed from V and 1 base from J, the gap between germline ends came to 11 bases. Germline values: CDR1 GTSNPN, CDR2 SVGIG (reference sequence). The CDR3 is 13 residues long. The CDR3 here is CAWSPITNTEAFF. CDR3 bases: TGTGCCTGGTCTCCCATAACGAACACTGAAGCTTTCTTT.

This clonotype has ten or more counts. The chain is built from TRBV18 and TRBJ1-1; D remains unclear. Germline V CDR1 and CDR2: KGHSH, LQKENI. Trimming stripped 0 bases from V and 0 bases from J, with 5 bases between. This CDR3 is built from 14 residues. This chain's CDR3 is CASSPPALNTEAFF. In nucleotides, the CDR3 is TGTGCCAGCTCACCACCGGCGCTGAACACTGAAGCTTTCTTT.

The chain combines TRBV5-6 with TRBJ2-2; TRBD1 aligns across 10 bases. CDR1 and CDR2 (germline): SGHDT, YYEEEE. Trimming at V came to 3 bases and at J to 3 bases, leaving 5 bases not matched to a gene. CDR3 length: 16 amino acids. DNA for the CDR3: TGTGCCAGCAGCTCCGGGACAGGGGCTGACACCGGGGAGCTGTTTTTT. Translation gives CASSSGTGADTGELFF. The full variable domain, completed using reference TRBV5-6 and TRBJ2-2, is DAGVTQSPTHLIKTRGQQVTLRCSPKSGHDTVSWYQQALGQGPQFIFQYYEEEERQRGNFPDRFSGHQFPNYSSELNVNALLLGDSALYLCASSSGTGADTGELFFGEGSRLTVL.

This chain joins TRBV2 and TRBJ1-3; D unresolved. The CDR3 extends over 10 amino acids. V was pared by 8 bases and J by 8 bases, with 7 bases between. CDR1 is SNHLY and CDR2 is FYNNEI in the germline V gene. As DNA, the CDR3 is TGTGCCAGCTTCCTGGACACCATATATTTT. Translated: CASFLDTIYF.

V usage is TRBV3-1 and J usage is TRBJ2-5; D call uncertain. This CDR3 is 15 amino acids long. V lost 1 base, J lost 5 bases, and 14 bases lay in between. CDR1 and CDR2 from the germline V gene are LGHDT and YNNKEL (reference sequence). For the CDR3, the DNA is TGTGCCAGCAGCCAAGGGATACGGACGGAGGAGACCCAGTACTTC. It translates to CASSQGIRTEETQYF.

The chain has TRBV12-3 or TRBV12-4 and TRBJ1-4; D is possibly TRBD1 (5 bases). V dropped 6 bases and J dropped 6 bases, with 17 bases sitting between them. The CDR3 contains 15 residues. Here the CDR3 DNA reads TGTGCCAGCAGCCCTATAGGGGTTGTGGATGAAAAACTGTTTTTT. Translated, it gives CASSPIGVVDEKLFF.

The CDR3 nucleotides read TGTGCCAGCAGTTACTCGTTCGACTCCTACGAGCAGTACTTC. It is translated as CASSYSFDSYEQYF. V is TRBV6-6 and J is TRBJ2-7; D not certain. V was shortened by 0 bases and J by 0 bases, with 6 bases between the two germline ends. The CDR3 consists of 14 residues. The V gene's germline CDR1 is MNHNY and CDR2 SVGAGI (reference sequence).

This clonotype has at least ten counts. V and J are TRBV11-2 and TRBJ1-5; TRBD1 might be the D (6 bases). The CDR3 consists of 16 residues. Germline assignment: CDR1 SGHAT and CDR2 FQNNGV. Trimming removed 5 bases from V and 2 bases from J, with 16 bases in between. DNA for the CDR3: TGTGCCAGCAGCAAACAGGGCTTTGATGGCAATCAGCCCCAGCATTTT. Translated: CASSKQGFDGNQPQHF. Together with reference TRBV11-2 and TRBJ1-5, the CDR3 gives the full variable domain: EAGVAQSPRYKIIEKRQSVAFWCNPISGHATLYWYQQILGQGPKLLIQFQNNGVVDDSQLPKDRFSAERLKGVDSTLKIQPAKLEDSAVYLCASSKQGFDGNQPQHFGDGTRLSIL.

As regards this clonotype: Germline is not matched at one junction end, which may reflect a read error. V gene TRBV7-7 combines with J gene TRBJ2-1; D is uncertain. This CDR3 has 13 residues. The germline V gene has CDR1 SSHAT and CDR2 FNYEAQ (reference sequence). The CDR3 sequence is CASSPHPYNEQFF. CDR3 DNA: TGTGCTAGCAGTCCTCACCCCTACAATGAGCAGTTCTTC.

Of note for this clonotype: The junction differs from germline at one of its ends, possibly a read error. The chain employs TRBV5-1 and TRBJ1-2; D possibly corresponds to TRBD1 (5 bases). The CDR3 contains 14 residues. Germline CDR1 and CDR2: SGHRS and YFSETQ. The DNA for the CDR3 is TGCGCCGGCAGCTTGGGGCAGCTTAACTATGGCTACACCTTC. It yields the protein CAGSLGQLNYGYTF.

The chain has TRBV9 and TRBJ2-5; 8 nucleotides line up with TRBD2. CDR1 is SGDLS and CDR2 is YYNGEE in the germline V gene. The CDR3 is 16 amino acids. The J segment lost 1 base and the V segment lost 3 bases, leaving 8 bases of the junction unmatched. The CDR3 reads CASSDSIGGAQETQYF. CDR3 coding DNA: TGTGCCAGCAGCGATTCCATCGGGGGGGCCCAAGAGACCCAGTACTTC.

This clonotype has ten or more counts. The rearrangement links TRBV12-3 or TRBV12-4 to TRBJ1-2; D might be TRBD1 (6 bases). The length of the CDR3 is 14 residues. V was pared by 7 bases and J by 3 bases, with 15 bases between. The CDR3 loop reads CASTLQGGDYGYTF. The DNA of the CDR3 is TGTGCCAGCACCCTACAGGGTGGGGACTATGGCTACACCTTC.

This clonotype came up many times. One end of the junction is discordant with germline, which a read error may explain. The V call is TRBV30, the J call TRBJ1-6; tentatively, D is TRBD1 (6 bases). Per the germline V gene, CDR1 is GTSNPN and CDR2 is SVGIG (reference sequence). This CDR3 is built from 13 residues. The CDR3 nucleotides read TGTGCCGGGAGGGGGGGCACGAATTCACCCCTCCACTTT. Translating gives CAGRGGTNSPLHF.

The V gene is TRBV19, the J gene TRBJ1-2; possible D gene TRBD1, 6 bases. This CDR3 has 16 amino acids. The V and J ends lost 5 bases and 4 bases respectively, with 20 bases between them. Germline CDR1 and CDR2: LNHDA and SQIVND (reference sequence). DNA of the CDR3: TGTGCCAGTAGTCTCTCGACAGGAGGGAATTCCTATGGCTACACCTTC. Translated, it gives CASSLSTGGNSYGYTF.

This clonotype was detected only once. The chain employs TRBV19 and TRBJ2-5; the D gene is possibly TRBD1 (6 bases). Trimming removed 2 bases at V and 5 bases at J, with 18 bases between. The CDR3 sequence is 16 residues long. The V gene's germline CDR1 is LNHDA and CDR2 SQIVND (reference sequence). The CDR3 coding sequence is TGTGCCAGTAGTATAAATCGAGGGGGTGGATGGGAGACCCAGTACTTC. Translating gives CASSINRGGGWETQYF. The full variable domain, rest sourced from reference TRBV19 and TRBJ2-5, is DGGITQSPKYLFRKEGQNVTLSCEQNLNHDAMYWYRQDPGQGLRLIYYSQIVNDFQKGDIAEGYSVSREKKESFPLTVTSAQKNPTAFYLCASSINRGGGWETQYFGPGTRLLVL.

The V gene is TRBV3-1, the J gene TRBJ1-4; 10 bases map to TRBD1. The CDR3 is 15 amino acids. CDR1 and CDR2 (germline): LGHDT, YNNKEL (reference sequence). V lost 4 bases, J lost 8 bases, and 7 bases stayed unmatched. CDR3 sequence: CASSRGQGRPEKLFF. The CDR3, as DNA: TGTGCCAGCAGCCGGGGACAGGGGCGTCCGGAAAAACTGTTTTTT.

This clonotype was seen more than once but under ten times. The chain joins TRBV19 to TRBJ2-1; 10 bases fit TRBD2. Germline lookup yields CDR1 LNHDA and CDR2 SQIVND (reference sequence). The CDR3 extends over 15 amino acids. The V segment lost 1 base and the J segment 7 bases; nucleotides outside the gene matches: 4. CDR3 loop: CASSIAPSGGNEQFF. CDR3 DNA: TGTGCCAGTAGTATAGCTCCTAGCGGGGGTAATGAGCAGTTCTTC.

The genes are TRBV6-1 and TRBJ2-5, with 8 bases fitting TRBD2. The CDR3 is made up of 14 amino acids. The germline CDR1 and CDR2 sequences are MNHNS and SASEGT. J was trimmed by 1 base and V by 6 bases; bases with no gene match: 4. In nucleotides, the CDR3 is TGTGCCAGCAGGCGGACTAGCAGCCAAGAGACCCAGTACTTC. Amino acids: CASRRTSSQETQYF.

The count of this clonotype is one. The chain uses TRBV4-1 and TRBJ1-5; unclear D gene. The CDR3 length is 20 residues. V lost 0 bases, J lost 10 bases, and 31 bases lay in between. The germline V gene has CDR1 MGHRA and CDR2 YSYEKL. The CDR3 loop is CASSQDKAETFPITDLPQHF. The CDR3 DNA reads as TGCGCCAGCAGCCAAGATAAGGCAGAAACATTCCCCATAACCGACCTCCCCCAGCATTTT.

This clonotype has at least ten counts. The genes are TRBV2 and TRBJ2-3; 11 nucleotides agree with TRBD2. The CDR3 is made up of 15 amino acids. Germline assignment: CDR1 SNHLY and CDR2 FYNNEI. Unmatched junction bases numbered 5, after V lost 5 bases and J lost 4 bases. The CDR3 nucleotides read TGTGCCAGCAGTAATAGCGGGGGGGCCCCAGATACGCAGTATTTT. This encodes CASSNSGGAPDTQYF.